The next 16 T cell receptor beta chains were all read from a single sample in a study of metastatic and nonmetastatic thyroid tumors. TCRdb re-called the PCR reads through MiXCR. The sample yields about 21,000 clones, roughly 10% seen once. Thyroid surgery was performed in patients who had received no treatment beforehand. The sample taken for sequencing was blood. Every receptor here comes from a female donor with papillary thyroid cancer or a benign thyroid nodule (not recorded which). Some clones in this sample may be carry-over from other donors' samples.

This clone occurred many times. The chain carries TRBV10-3 and TRBJ2-7; 11 bases agree with TRBD1. V was pared by 5 bases and J by 2 bases, with 5 bases of the junction left unmatched. The CDR3 contains 15 residues. Germline V gene lookup returns CDR1 ENHRY and CDR2 SYGVKD. The CDR3 spells CAISTGTGGAYEQYF. CDR3 DNA: TGTGCCATCAGTACCGGGACAGGGGGGGCCTACGAGCAGTACTTC.

The J gene is TRBJ2-7, the V gene TRBV12-3 or TRBV12-4; 8 bases align to TRBD1. The CDR3 runs 14 residues. V trimming: 1 base; J trimming: 6 bases; junction bases outside the gene matches: 5. This CDR3 reads CASSLGMTGAEQYF. The CDR3, as DNA: TGTGCCAGCAGTTTAGGAATGACAGGGGCCGAGCAGTACTTC.

The CDR3 here is CASIAPRGTSGGGTQYF. In DNA, the CDR3 is TGTGCCAGCATCGCACCCCGTGGAACTAGCGGTGGAGGGACCCAGTACTTC. V and J are TRBV7-9 and TRBJ2-5; 8 bases are shared with TRBD2. The CDR3 contains 17 residues. CDR1 and CDR2 from the germline V gene are SEHNR and FQNEAQ (reference sequence). V lost 7 bases to trimming and J lost 7 bases; unmatched junction nucleotides: 20.

The table lists this clone with many counts. The rearrangement links TRBV20-1 to TRBJ2-2; TRBD2 matches 14 bases. The V segment lost 0 bases and the J segment 2 bases; nucleotides outside the gene matches: 8. The CDR3 has 19 residues. Germline V CDR1 and CDR2: DFQATT, SNEGSKA (reference sequence). In DNA, the CDR3 is TGCAGTGCTAGAGATCCGACTAGCGGGAGGGCCTCTAACACCGGGGAGCTGTTTTTT. Translating it yields CSARDPTSGRASNTGELFF.

This clone occurred a few times. A much bigger clone sits one base away, suggesting this may be a read error. The chain is built from TRBV20-1 and TRBJ2-1; no definite D call. Trimming removed 3 bases at V and 6 bases at J, with 9 bases between. The CDR3 has 12 amino acids. Germline V lookup: CDR1 DFQATT, CDR2 SNEGSKA (reference sequence). In nucleotides, the CDR3 is TGCAGTGCTAGTTACTGGGGCAATGAGCAGTTCTTC. Its translation is CSASYWGNEQFF.

This clone was seen just once. A junction boundary mismatches the germline segment, possibly from a read error. Different DNA sequences within this sample yield the same CDR3. This chain joins TRBV30 and TRBJ2-2; 7 bases are a match to TRBD2. The CDR3 is 15 amino acids. Germline CDR1 is GTSNPN and CDR2 is SVGIG (reference sequence). The CDR3 sequence: CAWSVRLAQAGGLFF. In DNA form, the CDR3 reads TGTGCCTGGAGCGTAAGACTAGCTCAGGCCGGGGGGCTGTTTTTT.

V is TRBV20-1 and J is TRBJ2-5, with D perhaps TRBD1 (6 bases). The V gene's germline CDR1 is DFQATT and CDR2 SNEGSKA (reference sequence). Trimming shortened V by 0 bases and J by 2 bases, and 13 bases separated the two germline ends. This CDR3 is 15 amino acids long. Here the CDR3 reads CSARDAGTSQETQYF. The CDR3 DNA is TGCAGTGCTAGAGATGCCGGGACATCTCAAGAGACCCAGTACTTC.

This clone was counted at least ten times. A much larger clone sits a single nucleotide away, making a read error possible. The V gene is TRBV2, the J gene TRBJ1-1, with D hard to call. Germline assignment: CDR1 SNHLY and CDR2 FYNNEI. Trimming took off 2 bases at V and 3 bases at J, with 1 base between the two ends. The CDR3 is 11 residues long. Written as DNA, the CDR3 is TGTGCCAGCAGTGAATACACTGAAGCTTTCTTT. It specifies CASSEYTEAFF.

There are a few counts of this clone. A clone one base away is much larger, so this may be a read error. The V and J genes are TRBV4-3 and TRBJ1-3; D remains ambiguous. Trimming removed 0 bases at V and 7 bases at J, with 19 bases between. Germline-derived CDR1 and CDR2 are LGHNA and YSLEER. CDR3 length: 17 amino acids. For the CDR3, the DNA is TGCGCCAGCAGCCAAGATATAGGCGGCGGCCTGGCTAACACCATATATTTT. Translation: CASSQDIGGGLANTIYF.

There are a few counts of this clone. This clone may be a read error of a much larger clone one base away. This sample includes further DNA sequences coding for the same CDR3. V gene TRBV6-1 combines with J gene TRBJ2-7; D unclear. The CDR3 is 13 residues long. Germline V gene data show CDR1 as MNHNS and CDR2 as SASEGT. This chain's CDR3 is CASSEDRLYKQYF. The CDR3 coding sequence is TGTGCCAGTAGTGAGGATCGGCTTTACAAGCAGTACTTC.

The sample holds many counts of this clone. The chain links TRBV11-3 to TRBJ2-7; 10 bases are shared with TRBD2. CDR3 length: 16 residues. Germline assignment: CDR1 SGHNT and CDR2 YENEEA. V gave up 1 base and J gave up 7 bases; unmatched junction bases: 10. The CDR3 spells CASSLGISGRALEQYF. Written as DNA, the CDR3 is TGTGCCAGCAGCTTAGGAATCAGCGGGAGGGCCTTGGAGCAGTACTTC.

This clone was counted a few times. A read error may explain this, as a much larger clone is one base away. Within the sample, other DNA sequences also encode this same CDR3. The chain uses TRBV29-1 and TRBJ2-2; 9 bases line up with TRBD1. The V gene's germline CDR1 is SQVTM and CDR2 ANQGSEA. The CDR3 contains 14 residues. The DNA of the CDR3 is TGCAGCGCCGGGACAGGGAGGAGCGGCGGGGAGCTGTTTTTC. Translated, it gives CSAGTGRSGGELFF.

Many counts were recorded for this clone. The chain joins TRBV4-3 to TRBJ2-7, with TRBD1 matching 7 bases. The V segment lost 4 bases and the J segment 2 bases; nucleotides outside the gene matches: 8. CDR1 LGHNA and CDR2 YSLEER come from the germline V gene. The CDR3 has 15 amino acids. The CDR3 here is CASSPDRAFTYEQYF. Written as DNA, the CDR3 is TGCGCCAGCAGCCCCGACAGGGCCTTTACCTACGAGCAGTACTTC.

This clone ranks as medium-sized (0.01 to 0.1%). This chain connects TRBV6-6 to TRBJ2-5; perhaps D is TRBD1 or TRBD2 (5 bases each). The CDR3 runs 17 residues. The germline gives CDR1 MNHNY, CDR2 SVGAGI (reference sequence). Trimming took 0 bases from V and 1 from J, leaving 15 bases between them. The CDR3: CASSYSWARESQETQYF. As DNA, the CDR3 is TGTGCCAGCAGTTACTCGTGGGCCAGGGAGAGCCAAGAGACCCAGTACTTC.

The chain joins TRBV5-1 to TRBJ2-2; TRBD2 might be the D (5 bases). Germline CDR1 is SGHRS and CDR2 is YFSETQ. The CDR3 is 16 residues long. The V gene lost 1 base and the J gene lost 3 bases, with 13 bases spanning the gap. CDR3 amino acids: CASSLHPSEDTGELFF. The CDR3 coding sequence is TGCGCCAGCAGCTTGCATCCTTCGGAGGACACCGGGGAGCTGTTTTTT.

V is TRBV25-1 and J is TRBJ1-5; TRBD1 matches 8 bases. Trimming removed 11 bases from V and 0 bases from J; junction bases left unmatched: 6. The CDR3 totals 14 residues. CDR1 and CDR2 from the germline V gene are MGHDK and SYGVNS. CDR3 region: CAGSGQGSNQPQHF. CDR3 coding DNA: TGTGCCGGAAGTGGACAGGGTAGCAATCAGCCCCAGCATTTT.